This TCR beta chain was recorded in a study of post-analysis software for immune sequencing data. Study-wide context: Progressive-relapsing, secondary progressive and relapsing-remitting multiple sclerosis were among the disease courses included.

Built from TCR beta cDNA, the libraries had unique molecular identifiers in them. The T cell input of roughly 1 to 11 million gave hundreds of thousands of cDNA molecules. In TCRdb, the PCR reads were re-called with MiXCR into one record per CDR3 protein. This sample yields about half a million distinct CDR3 sequences, of which around a third are seen a single time; under 7% belongs to the top ten. Findings and caveats of the study: Five or six TRBV segments appeared more often in patients than in controls, and TRBV5-6, TRBV5-1 and TRBV20-1 were among these. F measure clustering grouped samples strongly by preparation batch.

This clonotype was picked up a small number of times. Its antigen is unknown. V was shortened by 6 bases and J by 6 bases, with 11 bases between the two germline ends. This CDR3 spans 12 amino acids. Germline-derived CDR1 and CDR2 are MDHEN and SYDVKM. Sequencing used blood. This TCR derives from a girl between 2 and 17 years old with multiple sclerosis. The V gene is TRBV28, the J gene TRBJ1-2; D remains unclear. As DNA, the CDR3 is TGTGCCAGCAGCCTATACCTGGATGGCTACACCTTC. Residues: CASSLYLDGYTF.